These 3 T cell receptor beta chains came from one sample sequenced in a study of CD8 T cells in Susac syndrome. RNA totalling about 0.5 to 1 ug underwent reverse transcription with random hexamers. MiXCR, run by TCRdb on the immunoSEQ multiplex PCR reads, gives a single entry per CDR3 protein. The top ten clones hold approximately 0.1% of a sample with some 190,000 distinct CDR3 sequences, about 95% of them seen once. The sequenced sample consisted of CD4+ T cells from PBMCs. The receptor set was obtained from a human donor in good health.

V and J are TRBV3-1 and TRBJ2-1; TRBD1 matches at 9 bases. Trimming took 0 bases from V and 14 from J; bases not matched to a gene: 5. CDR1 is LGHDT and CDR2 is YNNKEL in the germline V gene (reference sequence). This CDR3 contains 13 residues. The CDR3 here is CASSQEGQGKEFF. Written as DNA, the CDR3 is TGTGCCAGCAGCCAAGAAGGACAGGGGAAGGAGTTCTTC.

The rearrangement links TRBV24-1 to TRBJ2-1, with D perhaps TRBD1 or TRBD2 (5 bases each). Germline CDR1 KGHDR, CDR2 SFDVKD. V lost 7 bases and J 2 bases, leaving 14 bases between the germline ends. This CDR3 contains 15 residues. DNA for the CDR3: TGTGCCACCAGCCCTGGGCAGGGACCCTACAATGAGCAGTTCTTC. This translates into CATSPGQGPYNEQFF.

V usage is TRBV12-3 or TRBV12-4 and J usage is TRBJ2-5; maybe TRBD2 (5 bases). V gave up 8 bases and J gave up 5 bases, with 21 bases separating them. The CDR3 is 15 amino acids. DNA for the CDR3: TGTGCCAGCTCCCCCACCGGGGTTCTACAGGAGACCCAGTACTTC. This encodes CASSPTGVLQETQYF.